Included here is one TCR beta chain sequence, with context. As yet, its antigen is unknown. The record originates from a study of a mutant IDH1 vaccine in newly diagnosed glioma. V dropped 6 bases and J dropped 0 bases, with 11 bases sitting between them. CDR1 is SNHLY and CDR2 is FYNNEI in the germline V gene. The CDR3 contains 14 residues. Time point denoted: week 11, during vaccination. Each dose delivered 300 ug of mutant IDH1 20-mer peptide subcutaneously with imiquimod. Sequencing was performed with immunoSEQ multiplex PCR; in TCRdb, only in-frame clones are kept and a portion is missing. The data contain tens of thousands of clones, around 84% of them singletons. Overall study results and limits: Apparently, pseudoprogression bore no relation to changes among the top peripheral T cell clonotypes.

The sequences come from PBMCs, collected from a glioma patient whose treatment included an IDH1 peptide vaccine. The chain has TRBV2 and TRBJ1-1; D is perhaps TRBD1 (6 bases). This TCR came from a woman between 45 and 65 years old with glioma. CDR3 DNA sequence: TGTGCCAGCAGCTACAGGGCTTTGAACACTGAAGCTTTCTTT. Encoded protein: CASSYRALNTEAFF.